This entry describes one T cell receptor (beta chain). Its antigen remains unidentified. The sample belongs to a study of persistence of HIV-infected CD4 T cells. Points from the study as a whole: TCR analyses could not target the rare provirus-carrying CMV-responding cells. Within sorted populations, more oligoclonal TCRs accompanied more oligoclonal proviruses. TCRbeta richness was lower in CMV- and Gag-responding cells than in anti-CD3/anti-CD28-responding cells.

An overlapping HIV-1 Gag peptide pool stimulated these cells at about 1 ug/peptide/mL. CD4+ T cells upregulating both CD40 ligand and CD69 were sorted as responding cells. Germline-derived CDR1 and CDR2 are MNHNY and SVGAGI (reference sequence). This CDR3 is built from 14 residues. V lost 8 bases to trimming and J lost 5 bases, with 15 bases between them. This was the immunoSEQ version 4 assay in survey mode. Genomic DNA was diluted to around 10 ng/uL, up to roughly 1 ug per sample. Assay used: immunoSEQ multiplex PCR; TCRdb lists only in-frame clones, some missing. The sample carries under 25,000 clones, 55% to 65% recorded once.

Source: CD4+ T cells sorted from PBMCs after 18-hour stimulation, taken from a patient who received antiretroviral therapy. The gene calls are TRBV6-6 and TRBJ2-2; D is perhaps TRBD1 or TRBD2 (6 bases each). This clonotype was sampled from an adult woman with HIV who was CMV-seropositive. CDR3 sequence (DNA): TGTGCCAGCCACAGGGTACGGGAGACCGGGGAGCTGTTTTTT. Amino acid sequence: CASHRVRETGELFF.